This paragraph reports one TCR beta chain. The data were taken from a study of blood T cell repertoires in COVID-19. Sequencing used immunoSEQ multiplex PCR; TCRdb keeps in-frame clones, though not all of them. The table has tens of thousands of clones, about nine tenths seen once; the top ten hold about 1.5%. The sequencing sample was made of peripheral blood. The clonotype originates from a man aged 60 to 69 with acute or convalescent COVID-19.

This chain's CDR3 is CASSPLRTGGEKLFF. CDR3 DNA sequence: TGTGCCAGCAGCCCCTTACGGACCGGGGGTGAAAAACTGTTTTTT. The chain carries TRBV6-2 or TRBV6-3 and TRBJ1-4, with a tentative D call TRBD1 (5 bases). The CDR3 has 15 residues. Germline CDR1 and CDR2: MNHEY and SVGEGT. Trimming took off 6 bases at V and 7 bases at J, with 18 bases between the two ends.